This record looks at one T cell receptor (beta chain) sequence and its context. Its matching antigen is unknown. The PCR had 60 Vbeta and 13 Jbeta primers. Some clones are missing from TCRdb's copy, which holds only in-frame ones; the method was immunoSEQ multiplex PCR. The sample has about 160,000 clones, about 77% seen once. V was trimmed by 2 bases and J by 5 bases, leaving 9 bases between them. The germline gives CDR1 SEHNR, CDR2 FQNEAQ (reference sequence). This CDR3 contains 13 residues. This sample was included in a study of cytomegalovirus exposure and HLA in healthy donors. General study findings and limits: An analysis was carried out later, and it reportedly showed fewer N-insertions in an Asian-associated ancestry cluster than the approximately 610-donor mean. In a later analysis, most CMV-associated TCR beta chains appeared HLA-restricted.

The sample comprised PBMCs. The rearrangement uses TRBV7-9 and TRBJ2-5, with no clear D. This TCR was recovered from a man aged 25 to 40 in good health and CMV-seronegative. The DNA of the CDR3 is TGTGCCAGCAGCTTAACAGTGGCGGAGACCCAGTACTTC. Amino acids: CASSLTVAETQYF.